Below are 25 T cell receptor beta chains sequenced from a single sample in a study of STAT5B mutations in CD4+ large granular lymphocyte leukemia. TCRdb keeps only in-frame clones here, not all; method: immunoSEQ multiplex PCR. The sample carries roughly 48,000 clones, about 70% recorded once. The sequenced sample consisted of CD4+ T cells from blood buffy coats. These receptors all come from a human donor in good health.

This rearrangement joins TRBV5-1 to TRBJ1-1; tentatively, D is TRBD1 (5 bases). CDR1 SGHRS and CDR2 YFSETQ come from the germline V gene. This CDR3 has 13 residues. Trimming removed 4 bases from V and 8 bases from J, with 15 bases in between. The CDR3 spells CASSPTDKGEAFF. The CDR3 DNA reads TGCGCCAGCAGCCCTACGGACAAGGGGGAAGCTTTCTTT. The full variable domain, in which reference TRBV5-1 and TRBJ1-1 provide the parts outside the CDR3, is KAGVTQTPRYLIKTRGQQVTLSCSPISGHRSVSWYQQTPGQGLQFLFEYFSETQRNKGNFPGRFSGRQFSNSRSEMNVSTLELGDSALYLCASSPTDKGEAFFGQGTRLTVV.

The chain links TRBV9 to TRBJ1-6, with TRBD1 matching 11 bases. In germline, CDR1 is SGDLS, CDR2 YYNGEE. After removal of 7 bases from V and 10 bases from J, the junction contained 10 bases not matched to a gene. The CDR3 runs 15 residues. The CDR3, as DNA: TGTGCCAGCGGTGCTCCCGGGACAGGGGGGTCACCCCTCCACTTT. This gives the protein CASGAPGTGGSPLHF.

This clone was observed once. V usage is TRBV7-3 and J usage is TRBJ2-5; D is unresolved. Germline-derived CDR1 and CDR2 are SGHTA and FQGTGA. Between the trimmed V and J ends, which lost 4 bases and 1 base, there was a span of 4 bases. The CDR3 is 12 amino acids. The DNA of the CDR3 is TGTGCCAGCAGCTCCGGCCAAGAGACCCAGTACTTC. Encoded protein: CASSSGQETQYF. Drawing the rest from reference TRBV7-3 and TRBJ2-5, the complete variable domain is GAGVSQTPSNKVTEKGKYVELRCDPISGHTALYWYRQSLGQGPEFLIYFQGTGAADDSGLPNDRFFAVRPEGSVSTLKIQRTERGDSAVYLCASSSGQETQYFGPGTRLLVL.

The J gene is TRBJ1-1, the V gene TRBV5-1; 9 nucleotides agree with TRBD1. Germline V lookup: CDR1 SGHRS, CDR2 YFSETQ. This CDR3 has 16 amino acids. The V segment lost 2 bases and the J segment 7 bases; nucleotides outside the gene matches: 12. CDR3 sequence: CASSLSPGQGMGEAFF. The CDR3 bases are TGCGCCAGCAGCTTATCACCGGGACAGGGAATGGGTGAAGCTTTCTTT.

J is TRBJ1-5 and V is TRBV18; D is undetermined. The germline V gene encodes CDR1 KGHSH and CDR2 LQKENI. The CDR3 length is 13 residues. V shed 2 bases and J shed 4 bases, with 6 bases lying between them. The CDR3 DNA reads TGTGCCAGCTCACCATCGGAGAATCAGCCCCAGCATTTT. This gives the protein CASSPSENQPQHF.

The chain recombines TRBV2 with TRBJ2-4; D is ambiguous. Germline V lookup: CDR1 SNHLY, CDR2 FYNNEI. Trimming cost V 6 bases and J 1 base, with 7 bases left between them. This CDR3 is built from 13 residues. This CDR3 is CASRTLAKNIQYF. CDR3 in DNA: TGTGCCAGCAGGACCCTGGCCAAAAACATTCAGTACTTC.

The V gene is TRBV7-3, the J gene TRBJ2-3; D gene ambiguous. This CDR3 has 16 residues. The germline V gene encodes CDR1 SGHTA and CDR2 FQGTGA. Deletions cut 2 bases from V and 2 bases from J, with 14 bases between. The CDR3 coding sequence is TGTGCCAGCAGCTTAGGAGTTGAAGAAAACACAGATACGCAGTATTTT. It codes for CASSLGVEENTDTQYF.

This sequence joins TRBV6-5 and TRBJ1-1; no clear D. V shed 0 bases and J shed 4 bases, with 9 bases lying between them. Germline-derived CDR1 and CDR2 are MNHEY and SVGAGI. This CDR3 region has 14 residues. Written as DNA, the CDR3 is TGTGCCAGCAGTTACTCGAGTTCAAGCACTGAAGCTTTCTTT. Its translation: CASSYSSSSTEAFF.

In its sample, this clone was seen once. The genes are TRBV6-5 and TRBJ2-7, with D possibly being TRBD1 or TRBD2 (6 bases each). The CDR3 length is 14 residues. Deletions cut 7 bases from V and 5 bases from J, with 18 bases between. CDR1 and CDR2 (germline): MNHEY, SVGAGI. CDR3 coding DNA: TGTGCCAGCACCGGAGGGGGGTATCTCCACGAGCAGTACTTC. Amino acid sequence: CASTGGGYLHEQYF.

The chain uses TRBV29-1 and TRBJ2-7; 7 nucleotides match TRBD2. The CDR3 contains 12 residues. Trimming cost V 7 bases and J 4 bases; bases outside gene matches: 7. In germline, CDR1 is SQVTM, CDR2 ANQGSEA. The CDR3 reads CSASGTLYEQYF. CDR3 sequence (DNA): TGCAGCGCCAGCGGGACGCTATACGAGCAGTACTTC.

This clone came up a few times. The chain links TRBV19 to TRBJ1-1; D is undetermined. CDR1 LNHDA and CDR2 SQIVND come from the germline V gene (reference sequence). This CDR3 region has 14 residues. V lost 5 bases, J lost 1 base, and 11 bases lay in between. The CDR3 sequence is CASSGWGRNTEAFF. The CDR3 DNA is TGTGCCAGTAGTGGCTGGGGAAGGAACACTGAAGCTTTCTTT. The full variable domain, with the rest looked up from reference TRBV19 and TRBJ1-1, is DGGITQSPKYLFRKEGQNVTLSCEQNLNHDAMYWYRQDPGQGLRLIYYSQIVNDFQKGDIAEGYSVSREKKESFPLTVTSAQKNPTAFYLCASSGWGRNTEAFFGQGTRLTVV.

The rearrangement links TRBV27 to TRBJ2-5, with unresolved D. CDR1 and CDR2 from the germline V gene are MNHEY and SMNVEV (reference sequence). Trimming removed 9 bases at V and 3 bases at J, with 11 bases between. The CDR3 runs to 12 residues. CDR3 amino acids: CASTLGEETQYF. CDR3 DNA: TGTGCCAGTACGCTAGGAGAAGAGACCCAGTACTTC.

Here the CDR3 DNA reads TGTGCCAGCAGCACTCCCACCGGGACAGGGGAAGAGCAGTTCTTC. Translated, it gives CASSTPTGTGEEQFF. The J gene is TRBJ2-1, the V gene TRBV11-3, with 10 bases aligning to TRBD1. The CDR3 runs to 15 residues. Germline loops: CDR1 SGHNT, CDR2 YENEEA. The J segment lost 10 bases and the V segment lost 5 bases, leaving 11 bases of the junction unmatched.

J is TRBJ1-2 and V is TRBV7-9; D is possibly TRBD1 (5 bases). There are 14 residues in the CDR3. Trimming cost V 1 base and J 4 bases, with 10 bases left between them. Germline assignment: CDR1 SEHNR and CDR2 FQNEAQ (reference sequence). CDR3 region: CASSLGQSIYGYTF. CDR3 bases: TGTGCCAGCAGCTTAGGACAGTCAATCTATGGCTACACCTTC.

The chain has TRBV19 and TRBJ1-4; the match to TRBD1 covers 7 bases. Germline V gene data show CDR1 as LNHDA and CDR2 as SQIVND (reference sequence). The CDR3 is 15 amino acids. After removal of 6 bases from V and 3 bases from J, the junction contained 7 bases not matched to a gene. The CDR3 protein is CASSTDRAPNEKLFF. For the CDR3, the DNA is TGTGCCAGTAGCACCGACAGGGCCCCTAATGAAAAACTGTTTTTT.

This clone was counted between two and nine times. The chain couples TRBV4-2 to TRBJ1-6, with a tentative D call TRBD1 (5 bases). V was pared by 0 bases and J by 9 bases, with 12 bases between. The CDR3 covers 15 residues. Per the germline V gene, CDR1 is LGHNA and CDR2 is YNFKEQ. The CDR3 is CASSQESGASSPLHF. The CDR3 DNA is TGTGCCAGCAGCCAAGAAAGTGGGGCAAGTTCACCCCTCCACTTT.

This clone was observed a few times. The chain links TRBV2 to TRBJ1-2; no definite D call. The germline V gene encodes CDR1 SNHLY and CDR2 FYNNEI. V was trimmed by 1 base and J by 2 bases, leaving 2 bases between them. This CDR3 contains 12 residues. The chain's CDR3 is CASSEGNYGYTF. DNA of the CDR3: TGTGCCAGCAGTGAAGGGAACTATGGCTACACCTTC. The full variable domain, with the rest looked up from reference TRBV2 and TRBJ1-2, is EPEVTQTPSHQVTQMGQEVILRCVPISNHLYFYWYRQILGQKVEFLVSFYNNEISEKSEIFDDQFSVERPDGSNFTLKIRSTKLEDSAMYFCASSEGNYGYTFGSGTRLTVV.

The J gene is TRBJ2-4, the V gene TRBV6-5; no definite D call. The CDR3 contains 14 residues. Germline V gives CDR1 MNHEY, CDR2 SVGAGI. The germline V and J ends were trimmed by 2 bases and 8 bases, with 13 bases remaining between them. CDR3 loop: CASSYLRGGDIQYF. The CDR3 nucleotides are TGTGCCAGCAGTTACCTTCGTGGTGGGGACATTCAGTACTTC.

V gene TRBV28 combines with J gene TRBJ1-2; 9 nucleotides align to TRBD1. The CDR3 runs to 15 residues. Germline CDR1 MDHEN, CDR2 SYDVKM. V gave up 6 bases and J gave up 2 bases; unmatched junction bases: 7. CDR3 in DNA: TGTGCCAGCAGAACCCCCGGGACAGGGAACTATGGCTACACCTTC. This encodes CASRTPGTGNYGYTF.

The chain employs TRBV30 and TRBJ2-2; TRBD2 might be the D (7 bases). Germline CDR1 and CDR2: GTSNPN and SVGIG (reference sequence). The CDR3 runs 13 residues. V lost 8 bases, J lost 6 bases, and 16 bases lay in between. The CDR3 region is CAGPGGQAGELFF. CDR3 coding DNA: TGTGCCGGCCCCGGGGGGCAGGCCGGGGAGCTGTTTTTT.

The chain is built from TRBV7-6 and TRBJ2-1; D is possibly TRBD2 (6 bases). This CDR3 spans 12 amino acids. CDR1 is SGHVS, CDR2 FNYEAQ, per germline. Trimming pared 5 bases from V and 12 bases from J, leaving 14 bases between. The CDR3: CASSPDAGRQFF. Written as DNA, the CDR3 is TGTGCCAGCAGCCCTGACGCGGGGAGGCAGTTCTTC. The full variable domain, with the rest looked up from reference TRBV7-6 and TRBJ2-1, is GAGVSQSPRYKVTKRGQDVALRCDPISGHVSLYWYRQALGQGPEFLTYFNYEAQQDKSGLPNDRFSAERPEGSISTLTIQRTEQRDSAMYRCASSPDAGRQFFGPGTRLTVL.

The CDR3 loop reads CASSYLGQSYEQYF. The DNA for the CDR3 is TGTGCCAGCAGTTACCTGGGACAATCCTACGAGCAGTACTTC. The chain has TRBV6-5 and TRBJ2-7; a weak D match, TRBD1 (6 bases). The CDR3 spans 14 residues. Looked up from germline, CDR1 is MNHEY and CDR2 is SVGAGI. Trimming removed 2 bases at V and 1 base at J, with 9 bases between.

On this clone itself: Germline and junction disagree at one end, which may indicate a read error. This rearrangement joins TRBV7-7 to TRBJ2-5; 7 bases are a match to TRBD2. Germline V lookup: CDR1 SSHAT, CDR2 FNYEAQ (reference sequence). This CDR3 spans 15 amino acids. CDR3 nucleotide sequence: TGTGCTAGCAGCCCCGGCGGCGGGGGAACGGAGACCCAGTACTTC. Residues: CASSPGGGGTETQYF.

This rearrangement joins TRBV7-2 to TRBJ2-5; TRBD1 matches 9 bases. The trim removed 5 bases at V and 5 bases at J, leaving 6 bases unmatched. Germline V gene lookup returns CDR1 SGHTA and CDR2 FQGNSA. The CDR3 covers 14 residues. The CDR3 here is CASSQGQGGETQYF. In nucleotides, the CDR3 is TGTGCCAGCAGCCAGGGACAGGGCGGGGAGACCCAGTACTTC.

CDR3 DNA sequence: TGCGCCAGCACCGGACAGGGGCGGGGGGAGACCCAGTACTTC. Protein sequence: CASTGQGRGETQYF. The chain carries TRBV5-1 and TRBJ2-5; 9 positions agree with TRBD1. Trimming cost V 6 bases and J 5 bases; bases outside gene matches: 8. Germline V gives CDR1 SGHRS, CDR2 YFSETQ. The CDR3 has 14 residues.